These 8 T cell receptor beta chains share one sample of origin, sequenced in a study of blood T cell repertoires in COVID-19. Clones were read by immunoSEQ multiplex PCR, and TCRdb kept only the in-frame ones, dropping some. The sample contains tens of thousands of clones, 65% to 90% of which appear only once. Sequenced input: peripheral blood. The receptors here all came from a man aged 25 to 40 with COVID-19, enrolled during active disease.

The chain uses TRBV30 and TRBJ2-3; D might be TRBD2 (7 bases). Trimming shortened V by 4 bases and J by 0 bases, and 11 bases separated the two germline ends. CDR3 length: 14 amino acids. Germline V CDR1 and CDR2: GTSNPN, SVGIG (reference sequence). The CDR3 nucleotides are TGTGCCTGGACGAAGGGGGGGAGCACAGATACGCAGTATTTT. Its protein is CAWTKGGSTDTQYF. The full variable domain, in which reference TRBV30 and TRBJ2-3 provide the parts outside the CDR3, is SQTIHQWPATLVQPVGSPLSLECTVEGTSNPNLYWYRQAAGRGLQLLFYSVGIGQISSEVPQNLSASRPQDRQFILSSKKLLLSDSGFYLCAWTKGGSTDTQYFGPGTRLTVL.

V and J are TRBV2 and TRBJ1-5; 7 bases fit TRBD1. Germline V gene lookup returns CDR1 SNHLY and CDR2 FYNNEI. Trimming took 7 bases from V and 6 from J; bases not matched to a gene: 6. This CDR3 spans 13 amino acids. CDR3 residues: CASTRDSVQPQHF. The CDR3 nucleotides read TGTGCCAGCACCCGGGACAGTGTTCAGCCCCAGCATTTT.

V gene TRBV5-1 combines with J gene TRBJ2-7; 11 bases fit TRBD2. With 3 bases clipped from V and 2 bases from J, the junction kept 16 bases outside the gene matches. Germline CDR1 reads SGHRS; CDR2 reads YFSETQ. This CDR3 region has 19 residues. CDR3 region: CASSSRKGSGRARTYEQYF. The CDR3 region has the DNA TGCGCCAGCAGCTCGAGAAAGGGTAGCGGGAGGGCCAGGACCTACGAGCAGTACTTC. The full variable domain, with the rest looked up from reference TRBV5-1 and TRBJ2-7, is KAGVTQTPRYLIKTRGQQVTLSCSPISGHRSVSWYQQTPGQGLQFLFEYFSETQRNKGNFPGRFSGRQFSNSRSEMNVSTLELGDSALYLCASSSRKGSGRARTYEQYFGPGTRLTVT.

This chain connects TRBV23-1 to TRBJ2-7; 7 nucleotides line up with TRBD1. TRBV23-1 is an open reading frame whose function is uncertain. V dropped 7 bases and J dropped 7; count of bases not matched to a gene: 22. CDR3 length equals 17 residues. Here the CDR3 reads CASTHPGGYYRPGEQYF. In DNA form, the CDR3 reads TGCGCCAGCACCCACCCAGGGGGATACTACCGCCCGGGGGAGCAGTACTTC.

V gene TRBV3-1 (or the pseudogene TRBV3-2) combines with J gene TRBJ1-3; 9 nucleotides align to TRBD1. In germline, CDR1 is LGHDT, CDR2 YNNKEL (reference sequence). V shed 10 bases, J shed 6 bases, and the junction held 7 bases outside the gene matches. The CDR3 consists of 13 residues. The CDR3 sequence: CATSWTGENTIYF. The CDR3 DNA reads as TGTGCCACCTCCTGGACAGGGGAAAACACCATATATTTT.

The V call is TRBV4-3, the J call TRBJ2-1; TRBD1 aligns across 9 bases. V shed 4 bases, J shed 7 bases, and the junction held 8 bases outside the gene matches. CDR3 size: 15 residues. CDR1 is LGHNA and CDR2 is YSLEER in the germline V gene. The chain's CDR3 is CASSRQTGGVNEQFF. CDR3 sequence (DNA): TGCGCCAGCAGCCGTCAGACAGGGGGTGTAAATGAGCAGTTCTTC.

The genes are TRBV9 and TRBJ2-2; TRBD1 agrees at 7 bases. In germline, CDR1 is SGDLS, CDR2 YYNGEE. The CDR3 has 14 residues. The ends lost 2 bases at V and 7 bases at J; junction bases unmatched: 5. CDR3 loop: CASSVTGYNGELFF. CDR3 DNA: TGTGCCAGCAGCGTGACAGGGTATAACGGGGAGCTGTTTTTT.

The genes are TRBV7-9 and TRBJ2-5; 8 nucleotides line up with TRBD2. Germline lookup yields CDR1 SEHNR and CDR2 FQNEAQ (reference sequence). J lost 5 bases, V lost 2 bases, and 10 bases had no gene match. This CDR3 has 16 amino acids. The DNA for the CDR3 is TGTGCCAGCAGCTTACGACGGGAGGGCCGGGGTGAGACCCAGTACTTC. This gives the protein CASSLRREGRGETQYF.